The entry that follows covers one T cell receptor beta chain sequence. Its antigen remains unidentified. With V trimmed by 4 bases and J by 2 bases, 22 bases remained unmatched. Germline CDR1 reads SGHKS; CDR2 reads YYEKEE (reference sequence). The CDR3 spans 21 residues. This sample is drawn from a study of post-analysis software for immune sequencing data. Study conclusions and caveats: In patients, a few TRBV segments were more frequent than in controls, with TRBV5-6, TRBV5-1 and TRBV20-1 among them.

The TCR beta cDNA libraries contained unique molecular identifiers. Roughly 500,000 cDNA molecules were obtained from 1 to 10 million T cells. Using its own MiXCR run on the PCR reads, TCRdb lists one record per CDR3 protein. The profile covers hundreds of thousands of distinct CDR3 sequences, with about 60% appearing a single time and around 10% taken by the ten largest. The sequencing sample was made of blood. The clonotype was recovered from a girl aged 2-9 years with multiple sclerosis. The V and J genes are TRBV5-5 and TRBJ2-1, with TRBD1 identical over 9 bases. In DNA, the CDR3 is TGTGCCAGCAGCCCCCAACCCGGACAGGGGAGTAAAAGCGGGGCCTACAATGAGCAGTTCTTC. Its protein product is CASSPQPGQGSKSGAYNEQFF.